This is a list of T cell receptor beta chains from one sample in a study of metastatic and nonmetastatic thyroid tumors. TCRdb reanalyzed the PCR reads with MiXCR. The sample holds fewer than 35,000 clones, more than 10% seen once. Specimen: blood. The receptors shown here come from a female donor with papillary thyroid cancer or a benign thyroid nodule (not recorded which). Some clones in this sample may be carry-over from other donors' samples. CDR3s include the opening cysteine and the closing phenylalanine or tryptophan. The D gene is left open where the match is weak. Size tells how often a clone was seen (once, few, many) or the class of an expanded clone, and some rows leave it out.

d_call,v_call,j_call,clone_size,cdr3_aa,cdr3_nt
.,TRBV9,TRBJ2-2,many,CASSLAGGGANTGELFF,TGTGCCAGCAGCCTAGCAGGCGGGGGCGCGAACACCGGGGAGCTGTTTTTT
.,TRBV20-1,TRBJ2-1,.,CSAYEPRGGFYNEQFF,TGCAGTGCCTACGAACCGAGGGGGGGGTTCTACAATGAGCAGTTCTTC
TRBD1,TRBV28,TRBJ2-3,many,CASSLYSTGGGTDTQYF,TGTGCCAGCAGTTTATACTCCACAGGGGGCGGCACAGATACGCAGTATTTT
TRBD2,TRBV6-2/TRBV6-3,TRBJ2-7,many,CASSSSGSSYEQYF,TGTGCCAGCAGTTCCAGCGGGAGCTCCTACGAGCAGTACTTC
.,TRBV10-1,TRBJ2-2,many,CASSEPLSGELFF,TGCGCCAGCAGTGAGCCCTTATCCGGGGAGCTGTTTTTT
TRBD1,TRBV30,TRBJ1-5,many,CAWTGGGQPQHF,TGTGCCTGGACAGGGGGCGGTCAGCCCCAGCATTTT
TRBD1,TRBV20-1,TRBJ2-5,many,CSAEGQIQETQYF,TGCAGTGCTGAGGGACAGATCCAAGAGACCCAGTACTTC
TRBD2,TRBV2,TRBJ2-7,many,CASSEWPGGPYEQYF,TGTGCCAGCAGTGAATGGCCGGGAGGGCCCTACGAGCAGTACTTC
.,TRBV11-2,TRBJ1-5,.,CASSRGIALGNQPQHF,TGTGCCAGCAGCCGGGGGATAGCGTTAGGTAATCAGCCCCAGCATTTT
TRBD2,TRBV10-3,TRBJ2-3,many,CAISGATSGRTDTQYF,TGTGCCATCAGTGGAGCGACTAGCGGGAGAACAGATACGCAGTATTTT
.,TRBV7-3,TRBJ2-3,many,CASSLRGDSDTQYF,TGTGCCAGCAGCTTAAGGGGGGACTCAGATACGCAGTATTTT
TRBD2,TRBV2,TRBJ2-2,many,CASSELAGARELFF,TGTGCCAGCAGTGAACTAGCGGGAGCCCGGGAGCTGTTTTTT
TRBD1,TRBV5-1,TRBJ2-1,many,CASSLAGTGGYNEQFF,TGCGCCAGCAGCCTCGCCGGGACAGGGGGTTACAATGAGCAGTTCTTC
.,TRBV2,TRBJ1-5,many,CASRRGGGQPQHF,TGTGCCAGCAGGAGGGGAGGGGGGCAGCCCCAGCATTTT
.,TRBV30,TRBJ2-1,.,CAWSLKGSWALSSYNEQFF,TGTGCCTGGAGTTTAAAGGGTAGCTGGGCTCTAAGCTCCTACAATGAGCAGTTCTTT
TRBD2,TRBV18,TRBJ2-5,many,CASSPRTAGSGGETQYF,TGTGCCAGCTCACCACGAACAGCGGGAAGCGGGGGAGAGACCCAGTACTTC
TRBD2,TRBV6-2/TRBV6-3,TRBJ2-1,.,CASSFGLDGGEQFF,TGTGCCAGCAGTTTTGGACTAGACGGAGGTGAGCAGTTCTTC
TRBD1,TRBV14,TRBJ1-1,many,CASSHNRGLNTEAFF,TGTGCCAGCAGCCATAACAGGGGCTTGAACACTGAAGCTTTCTTT
.,TRBV20-1,TRBJ2-5,.,CSARGERAETQYF,TGCAGTGCTAGGGGGGAGAGGGCAGAGACCCAGTACTTC
TRBD1,TRBV7-2,TRBJ1-6,many,CASSGQGQYNSPLHF,TGTGCCAGCAGCGGACAGGGACAGTATAATTCACCCCTCCACTTT